This T cell receptor (beta chain) was documented in a study of T-cell reconstitution after alpha-beta-depleted transplantation in children. Study results and limitations: Expanded graft clones, several hundred of them, were reportedly the source of alpha-beta T cells about two months after transplant. For some patients, TCRbeta diversity was high at day 60 because of recipient T cells and thymic progenitors that survived. The authors attributed T-cell counts and diversity one year after transplant mostly to newly produced T cells.

This CDR3 spans 18 amino acids. CDR1 is SGHTA, CDR2 FQGTGA, per germline. The TCRbeta library was prepared with unique molecular identifiers. In TCRdb, the PCR reads were re-called with MiXCR into one record per CDR3 protein. The table has around 700,000 distinct CDR3 sequences, around 14% seen once. Regarding this clonotype: What it binds is not known. At one boundary the junction diverges from the germline segment, which might be a read error.

The rearrangement links TRBV7-3 to TRBJ2-1, with 11 bases fitting TRBD2. This sequence was found in a girl aged 2-9 years with congenital amegakaryocytic thrombocytopenia, due to receive a stem cell transplant. Sequencing was performed on PBMCs, taken before TCRalphabeta/CD19-depleted stem cell transplant. The CDR3 region has the DNA TGTGCCAGCAGCTTAGAGGGGCTAGCGGGAGGTTCCTACAATGAGCAGCTCTTC. It codes for CASSLEGLAGGSYNEQLF.